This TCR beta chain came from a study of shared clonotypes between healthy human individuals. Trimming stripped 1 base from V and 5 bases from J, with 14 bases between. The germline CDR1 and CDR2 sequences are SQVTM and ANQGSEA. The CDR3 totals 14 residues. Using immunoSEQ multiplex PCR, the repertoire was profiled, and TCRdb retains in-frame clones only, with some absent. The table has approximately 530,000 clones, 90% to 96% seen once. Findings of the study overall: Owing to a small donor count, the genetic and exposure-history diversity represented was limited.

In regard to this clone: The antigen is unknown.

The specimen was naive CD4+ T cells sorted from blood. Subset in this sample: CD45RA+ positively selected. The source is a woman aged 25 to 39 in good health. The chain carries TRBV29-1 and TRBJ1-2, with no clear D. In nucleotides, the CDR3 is TGCAGCGTTGAAGGAAGCGGAGGCCTATATGGCTACACCTTC. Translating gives CSVEGSGGLYGYTF.